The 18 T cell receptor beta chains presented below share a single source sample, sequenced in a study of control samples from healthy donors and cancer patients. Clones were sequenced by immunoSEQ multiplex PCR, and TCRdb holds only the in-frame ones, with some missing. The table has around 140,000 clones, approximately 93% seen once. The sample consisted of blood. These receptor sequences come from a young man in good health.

In DNA, the CDR3 is TGTGCCAGCAGCTTGAGGGGAAATAATTCACCCCTCCACTTT. As protein: CASSLRGNNSPLHF. V gene TRBV5-8 combines with J gene TRBJ1-6; perhaps TRBD1 as D (5 bases). The CDR3 totals 14 residues. Trimming took 1 base from V and 5 from J, leaving 7 bases between them. The germline gives CDR1 SGHTS, CDR2 YDEGEE.

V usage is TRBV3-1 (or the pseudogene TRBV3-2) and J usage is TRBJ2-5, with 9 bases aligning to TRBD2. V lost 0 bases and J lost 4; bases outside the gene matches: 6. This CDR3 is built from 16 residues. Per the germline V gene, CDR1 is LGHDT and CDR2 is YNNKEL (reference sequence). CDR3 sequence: CASSQEGGRAVETQYF. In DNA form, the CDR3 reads TGTGCCAGCAGCCAAGAAGGCGGGAGGGCCGTAGAGACCCAGTACTTC.

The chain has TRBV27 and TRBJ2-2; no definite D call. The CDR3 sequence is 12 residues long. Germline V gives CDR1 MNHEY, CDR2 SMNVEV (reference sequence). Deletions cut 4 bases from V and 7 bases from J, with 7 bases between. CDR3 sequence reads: CASSYGIGELFF. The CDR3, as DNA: TGTGCCAGCAGTTATGGGATCGGGGAGCTGTTTTTT.

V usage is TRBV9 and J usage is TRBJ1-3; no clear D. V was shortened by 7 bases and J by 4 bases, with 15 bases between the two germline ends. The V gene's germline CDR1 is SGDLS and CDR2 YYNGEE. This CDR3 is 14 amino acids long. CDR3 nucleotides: TGTGCCAGCGCGAAGACCCCTAAAGGAAACACCATATATTTT. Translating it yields CASAKTPKGNTIYF.

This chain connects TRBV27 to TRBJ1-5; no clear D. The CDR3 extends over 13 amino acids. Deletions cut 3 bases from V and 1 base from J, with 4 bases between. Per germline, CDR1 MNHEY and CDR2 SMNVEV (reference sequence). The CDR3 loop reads CASSFQSNQPQHF. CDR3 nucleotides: TGTGCCAGCAGTTTTCAAAGCAATCAGCCCCAGCATTTT.

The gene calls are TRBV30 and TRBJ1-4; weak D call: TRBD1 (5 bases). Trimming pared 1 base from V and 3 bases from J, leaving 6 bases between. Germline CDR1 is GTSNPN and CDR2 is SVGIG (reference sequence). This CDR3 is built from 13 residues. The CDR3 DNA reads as TGTGCCTGGAGTGGACAGCCTAATGAAAAACTGTTTTTT. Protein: CAWSGQPNEKLFF.

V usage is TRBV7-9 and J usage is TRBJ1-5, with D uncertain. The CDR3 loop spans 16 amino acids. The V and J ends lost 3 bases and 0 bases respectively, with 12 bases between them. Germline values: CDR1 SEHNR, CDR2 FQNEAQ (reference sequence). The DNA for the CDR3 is TGTGCCAGCAGCTTCGGAGACGGAGCTAGCAATCAGCCCCAGCATTTT. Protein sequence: CASSFGDGASNQPQHF.

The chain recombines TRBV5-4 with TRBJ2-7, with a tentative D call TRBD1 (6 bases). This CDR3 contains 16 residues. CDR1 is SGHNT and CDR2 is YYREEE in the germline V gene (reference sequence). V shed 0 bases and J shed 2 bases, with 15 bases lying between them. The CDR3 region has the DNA TGTGCCAGCAGCTTGGAGGCGGCAGGGGAAACCTACGAGCAGTACTTC. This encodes CASSLEAAGETYEQYF.

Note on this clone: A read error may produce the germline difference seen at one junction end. In nucleotides, the CDR3 is TGTGCCAGCAGCGTAGCGTGGACAGGGGATGGCTACACCTTC. It yields the protein CASSVAWTGDGYTF. The chain links TRBV7-2 to TRBJ1-2; 9 bases match TRBD1. Germline lookup yields CDR1 SGHTA and CDR2 FQGNSA. This CDR3 has 14 amino acids.

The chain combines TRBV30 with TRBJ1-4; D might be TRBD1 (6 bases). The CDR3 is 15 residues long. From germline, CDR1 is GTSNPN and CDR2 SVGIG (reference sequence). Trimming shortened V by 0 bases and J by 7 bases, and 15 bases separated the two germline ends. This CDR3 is CAWSVGGGTGEKLFF. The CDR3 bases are TGTGCCTGGAGTGTAGGAGGGGGAACTGGTGAAAAACTGTTTTTT.

This CDR3 reads CASSPPPVAGGTYNEQFF. The CDR3 coding sequence is TGCGCCAGCAGTCCCCCCCCCGTAGCGGGGGGGACCTACAATGAGCAGTTCTTC. V is TRBV5-1 and J is TRBJ2-1; 11 bases match TRBD2. Germline V gene lookup returns CDR1 SGHRS and CDR2 YFSETQ. The CDR3 has 18 residues. V trimming: 5 bases; J trimming: 2 bases; junction bases outside the gene matches: 12.

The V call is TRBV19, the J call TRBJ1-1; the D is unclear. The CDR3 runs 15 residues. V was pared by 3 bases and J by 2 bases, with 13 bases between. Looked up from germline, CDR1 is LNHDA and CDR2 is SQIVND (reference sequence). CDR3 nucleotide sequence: TGTGCCAGTAGTATTATGGTCAGAAGTAACACTGAAGCTTTCTTT. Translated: CASSIMVRSNTEAFF.

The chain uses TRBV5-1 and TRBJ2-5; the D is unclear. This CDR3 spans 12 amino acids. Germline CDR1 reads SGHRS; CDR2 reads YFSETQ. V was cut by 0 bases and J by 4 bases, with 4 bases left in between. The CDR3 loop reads CASSLDRETQYF. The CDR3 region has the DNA TGCGCCAGCAGCTTGGATCGAGAGACCCAGTACTTC.

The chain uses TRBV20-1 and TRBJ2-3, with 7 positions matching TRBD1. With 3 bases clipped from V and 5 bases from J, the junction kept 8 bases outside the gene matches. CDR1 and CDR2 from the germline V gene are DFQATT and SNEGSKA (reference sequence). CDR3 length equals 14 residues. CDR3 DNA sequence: TGCAGTGCTAGTAGGCAGGGGGTAATAGATACGCAGTATTTT. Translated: CSASRQGVIDTQYF.

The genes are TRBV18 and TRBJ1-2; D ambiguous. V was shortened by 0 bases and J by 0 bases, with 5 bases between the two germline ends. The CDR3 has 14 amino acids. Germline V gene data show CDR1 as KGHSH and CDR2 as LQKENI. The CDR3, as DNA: TGTGCCAGCTCACCACCTGGACCTAACTATGGCTACACCTTC. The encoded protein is CASSPPGPNYGYTF.

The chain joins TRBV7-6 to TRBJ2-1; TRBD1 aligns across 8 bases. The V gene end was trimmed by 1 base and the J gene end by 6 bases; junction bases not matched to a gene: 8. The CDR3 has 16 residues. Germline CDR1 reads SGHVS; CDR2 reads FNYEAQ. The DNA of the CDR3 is TGTGCCAGCAGCTTAGAAGGGACAGGAGGCATCAATGAGCAGTTCTTC. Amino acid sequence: CASSLEGTGGINEQFF.

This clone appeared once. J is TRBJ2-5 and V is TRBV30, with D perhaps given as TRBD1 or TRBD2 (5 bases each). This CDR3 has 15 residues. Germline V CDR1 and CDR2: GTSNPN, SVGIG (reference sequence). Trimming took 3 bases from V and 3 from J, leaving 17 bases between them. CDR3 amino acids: CAWSWRQGRKETQYF. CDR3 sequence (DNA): TGTGCCTGGAGCTGGAGGCAGGGCAGAAAAGAGACCCAGTACTTC. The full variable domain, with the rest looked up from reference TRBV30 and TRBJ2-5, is SQTIHQWPATLVQPVGSPLSLECTVEGTSNPNLYWYRQAAGRGLQLLFYSVGIGQISSEVPQNLSASRPQDRQFILSSKKLLLSDSGFYLCAWSWRQGRKETQYFGPGTRLLVL.

CDR3 bases: TGTGCCAGCAGTTTTACAGTTAGTGAAAAACTGTTTTTT. It translates to CASSFTVSEKLFF. The chain employs TRBV12-3 or TRBV12-4 and TRBJ1-4; no clear D. V was cut by 3 bases and J by 7 bases, with 9 bases left in between. CDR3 length equals 13 residues.